Listed here are 16 T cell receptor beta chains from one sample, sequenced in a study of T cell responses to AZD1222 COVID-19 vaccine. This table comes from immunoSEQ multiplex PCR, and its TCRdb copy is limited to in-frame clones, with some not included. This table holds some 60,000 clones, about 83% found once. The input for sequencing was peripheral blood, taken 28 days after the second AZD1222 dose. These receptors all stem from an adult who received the AZD1222 COVID-19 vaccine.

The rearrangement links TRBV19 to TRBJ1-1, with unresolved D. Germline V gives CDR1 LNHDA, CDR2 SQIVND (reference sequence). Trimming stripped 7 bases from V and 5 bases from J, with 17 bases between. CDR3 length equals 14 residues. CDR3 region: CASTLSSVGTEAFF. The CDR3 bases are TGTGCCAGTACCCTATCCAGCGTCGGGACTGAAGCTTTCTTT.

The gene calls are TRBV15 and TRBJ1-1; D not certain. Per germline, CDR1 LNHNV and CDR2 YYDKDF (reference sequence). The CDR3 is 14 residues long. Trimming took 0 bases from V and 7 from J, leaving 12 bases between them. The CDR3 loop reads CATSRDPGSVEAFF. The CDR3 bases are TGTGCCACCAGCAGAGATCCGGGCAGCGTTGAAGCTTTCTTT.

V usage is TRBV14 and J usage is TRBJ2-1; D tentatively reads TRBD1 or TRBD2 (5 bases each). The germline gives CDR1 SGHDN, CDR2 FVKESK. This CDR3 spans 16 amino acids. With 0 bases removed from V and 2 bases from J, the gap between germline ends came to 11 bases. CDR3 nucleotides: TGTGCCAGCAGCCAAGATCCCGGGGCTACCTACAATGAGCAGTTCTTC. Amino acids: CASSQDPGATYNEQFF.

This sequence joins TRBV6-5 and TRBJ2-5; TRBD2 matches 7 bases. CDR1 MNHEY and CDR2 SVGAGI come from the germline V gene. CDR3 length: 14 residues. J was trimmed by 1 base and V by 7 bases; bases with no gene match: 6. The CDR3 DNA sequence: TGTGCCAGCACCCCGGGAGGCGCCCAAGAGACCCAGTACTTC. Translation: CASTPGGAQETQYF.

This clone was detected only once. This chain uses TRBV19 with TRBJ2-2; 11 nucleotides match TRBD1. Per the germline V gene, CDR1 is LNHDA and CDR2 is SQIVND (reference sequence). After removal of 6 bases from V and 6 bases from J, the junction contained 9 bases not matched to a gene. CDR3 size: 16 residues. For the CDR3, the DNA is TGTGCCAGTAGGATACGCGGGACAGGGGGTGCCGGGGAGCTGTTTTTT. Amino acid sequence: CASRIRGTGGAGELFF.

V gene TRBV24-1 combines with J gene TRBJ1-1; D is uncertain. In germline, CDR1 is KGHDR, CDR2 SFDVKD. The CDR3 extends over 16 amino acids. V was clipped by 4 bases and J by 3 bases, with 17 bases between them. As DNA, the CDR3 is TGTGCCACCAGTGAACCCCTCCAGCGGGCGTACACTGAAGCTTTCTTT. Translated, it gives CATSEPLQRAYTEAFF.

The gene calls are TRBV7-2 and TRBJ1-5; D not certain. Germline V lookup: CDR1 SGHTA, CDR2 FQGNSA. This CDR3 is 13 amino acids long. The germline V and J ends were trimmed by 2 bases and 7 bases, with 9 bases remaining between them. DNA for the CDR3: TGTGCCAGCAGCTTAACCTGGAGCCAGCCCCAGCATTTT. This encodes CASSLTWSQPQHF.

The J gene is TRBJ1-4, the V gene TRBV7-9; D may be TRBD1 (6 bases). Germline V lookup: CDR1 SEHNR, CDR2 FQNEAQ (reference sequence). This CDR3 comprises 16 residues. The V gene lost 5 bases and the J gene lost 7 bases, with 20 bases spanning the gap. The CDR3 sequence: CASSLPGGGRSEKLFF. DNA for the CDR3: TGTGCCAGCAGCCTTCCTGGGGGGGGGCGAAGTGAAAAACTGTTTTTT.

The rearrangement joins TRBV4-3 to TRBJ1-2; D is uncertain. This CDR3 has 11 amino acids. The V gene lost 3 bases and the J gene lost 4 bases, with 3 bases spanning the gap. The germline V gene has CDR1 LGHNA and CDR2 YSLEER. The CDR3 protein is CASSQGYGYTF. DNA of the CDR3: TGCGCCAGCAGCCAGGGCTATGGCTACACCTTC.

This clone was recorded a few times. V gene TRBV14 combines with J gene TRBJ1-1, with D perhaps matching TRBD1 (5 bases). CDR3 length: 14 amino acids. Germline V gives CDR1 SGHDN, CDR2 FVKESK. The ends were cut back, 7 bases at V and 4 bases at J, with 16 bases in the middle. This chain's CDR3 is CASKGPLEGTEAFF. CDR3 nucleotide sequence: TGTGCCAGCAAGGGGCCGCTCGAAGGCACTGAAGCTTTCTTT.

Only a few counts were recorded for this clone. This chain uses TRBV18 with TRBJ2-7; 10 positions match TRBD1. Germline V CDR1 and CDR2: KGHSH, LQKENI. V shed 3 bases, J shed 7 bases, and the junction held 18 bases outside the gene matches. This CDR3 has 18 amino acids. The CDR3 coding sequence is TGTGCCAGCTCACCCTTCCGGCCGACAGGGGGCGGAGGAGGAGAGCAGTACTTC. Protein product: CASSPFRPTGGGGGEQYF.

This chain connects TRBV18 to TRBJ1-1; 10 bases line up with TRBD1. The CDR3 extends over 16 amino acids. Germline V gene data show CDR1 as KGHSH and CDR2 as LQKENI. Trimming at V came to 3 bases and at J to 0 bases, leaving 4 bases not matched to a gene. CDR3 sequence: CASSPPGQGLNTEAFF. The DNA for the CDR3 is TGTGCCAGCTCACCCCCGGGACAGGGGTTGAACACTGAAGCTTTCTTT. The whole variable domain, remainder taken from reference TRBV18 and TRBJ1-1, is NAGVMQNPRHLVRRRGQEARLRCSPMKGHSHVYWYRQLPEEGLKFMVYLQKENIIDESGMPKERFSAEFPKEGPSILRIQQVVRGDSAAYFCASSPPGQGLNTEAFFGQGTRLTVV.

This rearrangement joins TRBV13 to TRBJ2-1, with D maybe TRBD2 (6 bases). The CDR3 has 16 residues. Looked up from germline, CDR1 is PRHDT and CDR2 is FYEKMQ (reference sequence). V shed 5 bases and J shed 3 bases, with 17 bases lying between them. CDR3 nucleotide sequence: TGTGCCAGCAGCCCTATTAGCGGCCCCCTCTACAATGAGCAGTTCTTC. As protein: CASSPISGPLYNEQFF.

This chain uses TRBV5-1 with TRBJ2-3; maybe TRBD2 (5 bases). Germline lookup yields CDR1 SGHRS and CDR2 YFSETQ. The length of the CDR3 is 14 residues. Between the trimmed V and J ends, which lost 4 bases and 5 bases, there was a span of 14 bases. CDR3 protein: CASSITLRGDTQYF. CDR3 DNA sequence: TGCGCCAGCAGCATCACTCTCCGGGGAGATACGCAGTATTTT.

This clone was observed a single time. The chain employs TRBV5-1 and TRBJ2-3; TRBD1 might be the D (5 bases). V was shortened by 2 bases and J by 6 bases, with 16 bases between the two germline ends. The CDR3 covers 15 residues. Germline V gene data show CDR1 as SGHRS and CDR2 as YFSETQ. Written as DNA, the CDR3 is TGCGCCAGCAGCTTAGAAAACACAGGCCCCGATACGCAGTATTTT. It translates to CASSLENTGPDTQYF.

The rearrangement uses TRBV7-2 and TRBJ1-2; 9 bases line up with TRBD1. CDR1 and CDR2 from the germline V gene are SGHTA and FQGNSA. V trimming: 5 bases; J trimming: 0 bases; junction bases outside the gene matches: 10. This CDR3 spans 17 amino acids. CDR3 DNA: TGTGCCAGCAGCATCCGGACAGGGGCCCCCTCTAACTATGGCTACACCTTC. Its protein product is CASSIRTGAPSNYGYTF.